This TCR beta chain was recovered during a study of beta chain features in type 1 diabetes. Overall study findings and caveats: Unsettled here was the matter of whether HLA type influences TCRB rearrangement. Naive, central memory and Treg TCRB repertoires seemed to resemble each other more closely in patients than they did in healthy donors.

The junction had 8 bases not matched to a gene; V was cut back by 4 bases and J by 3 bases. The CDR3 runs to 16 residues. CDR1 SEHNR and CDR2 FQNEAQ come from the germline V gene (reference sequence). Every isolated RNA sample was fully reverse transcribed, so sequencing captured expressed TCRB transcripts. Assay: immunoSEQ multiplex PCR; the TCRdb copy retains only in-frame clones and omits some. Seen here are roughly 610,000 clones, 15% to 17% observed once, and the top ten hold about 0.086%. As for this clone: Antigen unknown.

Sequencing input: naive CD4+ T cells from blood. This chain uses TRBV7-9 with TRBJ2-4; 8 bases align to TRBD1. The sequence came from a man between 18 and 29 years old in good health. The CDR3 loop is CASSSRGQALKNIQYF. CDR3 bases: TGTGCCAGCAGCTCGCGGGGACAGGCCCTCAAAAACATTCAGTACTTC.